The entry that follows covers one T cell receptor beta chain sequence. Via MiXCR, TCRdb re-called the RT-PCR reads, giving one row per CDR3 protein. The sample holds hundreds of thousands of distinct CDR3 sequences, about 15% seen once. This entry belongs to a study of response to subunit inactivated influenza vaccine. This TCR was recovered from a middle-aged man who received an inactivated influenza vaccine. Sequencing was performed on PBMCs from blood, taken 14 days before vaccination.

The CDR3 nucleotides are TGTGCCACCAGCAGAGACGGGGCGACTGAAGCTTTCTTT. As protein: CATSRDGATEAFF. V is TRBV15 and J is TRBJ1-1; D is possibly TRBD1 (5 bases). The V gene lost 0 bases and the J gene lost 5 bases, with 7 bases spanning the gap. The CDR3 runs to 13 residues. CDR1 LNHNV and CDR2 YYDKDF come from the germline V gene (reference sequence).